Presented here are 21 T cell receptor beta chains from one specimen sequenced in a study of beta chain features in type 1 diabetes. cDNA synthesis used the whole RNA isolate, giving expressed TCRB sequences. Measured with immunoSEQ multiplex PCR; TCRdb has only the in-frame clones, and not every one. The data contain fewer than 650,000 clones, less than 20% of them seen just once; the ten biggest clones take up about 0.097%. The sequenced material came from naive CD4+ T cells from blood. These receptors all come from a man in his late teens or twenties in good health.

V and J are TRBV9 and TRBJ2-5, with D possibly TRBD1 on 5 matching bases. V lost 0 bases to trimming and J lost 1 base, with 19 bases between them. The CDR3 is 18 residues long. CDR1 is SGDLS, CDR2 YYNGEE, per germline. CDR3 sequence (DNA): TGTGCCAGCAGCGTAGGCCGGACATCTACCACACGCCAAGAGACCCAGTACTTC. Its translation: CASSVGRTSTTRQETQYF.

V and J are TRBV18 and TRBJ2-1; 11 bases align to TRBD2. The J segment lost 5 bases and the V segment lost 4 bases, leaving 4 bases of the junction unmatched. Germline CDR1 and CDR2: KGHSH and LQKENI. The CDR3 runs to 15 residues. The CDR3 bases are TGTGCCAGCTCACTACTAGCGGGAGCCAACAATGAGCAGTTCTTC. Translated, it gives CASSLLAGANNEQFF.

To note about this clone: The final CDR3 position lacks the conserved phenylalanine or tryptophan, pointing to a likely read error. V usage is TRBV5-4 and J usage is TRBJ1-1, with D possibly matching TRBD1 (6 bases). This CDR3 contains 15 residues. CDR1 SGHNT and CDR2 YYREEE come from the germline V gene (reference sequence). V was pared by 4 bases and J by 0 bases, with 13 bases between. CDR3 region: CASSTGQKMNTEAFL. The CDR3 nucleotides read TGTGCCAGCAGCACCGGACAGAAAATGAACACTGAAGCTTTCCTT.

The CDR3 here is CASRGGTGNGGTQYF. The CDR3 nucleotides are TGCGCCAGCAGAGGAGGGACAGGGAATGGAGGGACCCAGTACTTC. V is TRBV5-1 and J is TRBJ2-5, with 9 bases fitting TRBD1. Germline V gives CDR1 SGHRS, CDR2 YFSETQ. The CDR3 contains 15 residues. V trimming: 5 bases; J trimming: 7 bases; junction bases outside the gene matches: 12.

This clone was recorded a few times. The J gene is TRBJ2-7, the V gene TRBV5-6, with TRBD1 as a possible D gene (5 bases). This CDR3 has 13 residues. Trimming shortened V by 6 bases and J by 4 bases, and 14 bases separated the two germline ends. The germline gives CDR1 SGHDT, CDR2 YYEEEE. Written as DNA, the CDR3 is TGTGCCAGCATTAAGGGCCAGGGTTACGAGCAGTACTTC. It yields the protein CASIKGQGYEQYF.

The V call is TRBV10-3, the J call TRBJ1-1; 7 bases are a match to TRBD1. CDR1 ENHRY and CDR2 SYGVKD come from the germline V gene. The CDR3 is 15 amino acids. The trim removed 5 bases at V and 1 base at J, leaving 7 bases unmatched. The CDR3 DNA sequence: TGTGCCATCAGTCCTCAGGGGGACAGGAACACTGAAGCTTTCTTT. Its protein is CAISPQGDRNTEAFF.

The chain carries TRBV9 and TRBJ1-3, with a weak D call TRBD1 (5 bases). The CDR3 is 17 amino acids. Germline CDR1 SGDLS, CDR2 YYNGEE. Trimming shortened V by 4 bases and J by 0 bases, and 17 bases separated the two germline ends. In DNA, the CDR3 is TGTGCCAGCAGCACCCGATCAGGGAGAAGCTCTGGAAACACCATATATTTT. Translated, it gives CASSTRSGRSSGNTIYF.

This clone was seen a few times. This chain uses TRBV18 with TRBJ2-3; 8 bases align to TRBD1. The V and J ends lost 1 base and 4 bases, in that order; junction bases with no gene match: 4. Germline V lookup: CDR1 KGHSH, CDR2 LQKENI. This CDR3 has 15 residues. The CDR3 DNA sequence: TGTGCCAGCTCACCACGACAGGGGACCGCAGATACGCAGTATTTT. Translation gives CASSPRQGTADTQYF.

This clone was seen a few times. In the same sample, other DNA sequences code for this CDR3. This rearrangement joins TRBV7-2 to TRBJ1-5; tentative D call: TRBD1 (6 bases). Trimming cost V 1 base and J 6 bases, with 10 bases left between them. This CDR3 comprises 14 residues. Germline V lookup: CDR1 SGHTA, CDR2 FQGNSA. The CDR3 protein is CASSLGQGSQPQHF. The CDR3 region has the DNA TGTGCCAGCAGCTTAGGGCAGGGGTCTCAGCCCCAGCATTTT.

This clone showed up just a few times. The chain links TRBV7-2 to TRBJ2-7; D might be TRBD1 or TRBD2, each matching 5 bases. Germline values: CDR1 SGHTA, CDR2 FQGNSA. The CDR3 is 14 amino acids. V was clipped by 1 base and J by 3 bases, with 10 bases between them. DNA for the CDR3: TGTGCCAGCAGCTTAGGTTTGGGGGTCTACGAGCAGTACTTC. The encoded protein is CASSLGLGVYEQYF.

The rearrangement links TRBV29-1 to TRBJ2-5; the D call may be TRBD1 or TRBD2 (7 bases each). Germline V gene lookup returns CDR1 SQVTM and CDR2 ANQGSEA. This CDR3 has 13 amino acids. V lost 7 bases and J 5 bases, leaving 17 bases between the germline ends. CDR3 loop: CSAAGGGDETQYF. The CDR3 DNA reads as TGCAGCGCCGCAGGGGGAGGGGACGAGACCCAGTACTTC.

There are a few counts of this clone. The chain combines TRBV28 with TRBJ2-7; D is possibly TRBD2 (6 bases). Germline values: CDR1 MDHEN, CDR2 SYDVKM. CDR3 length: 12 amino acids. V was shortened by 8 bases and J by 4 bases, with 12 bases between the two germline ends. CDR3 sequence (DNA): TGTGCCAGCGGCGGGACGGCGTACGAGCAGTACTTC. It translates to CASGGTAYEQYF.

This clone was seen a handful of times. The rearrangement uses TRBV4-3 and TRBJ2-2; 8 bases map to TRBD2. CDR1 and CDR2 (germline): LGHNA, YSLEER. This CDR3 contains 17 residues. V shed 3 bases and J 2 bases; nucleotides not matched to a gene: 8. Here the CDR3 reads CASSQPQLAANTGELFF. For the CDR3, the DNA is TGCGCCAGCAGCCAGCCCCAACTAGCGGCAAACACCGGGGAGCTGTTTTTT.

This clone occurred a few times. In nucleotides, the CDR3 is TGTGCCAGTAGTATGCGACAGGGGACTAACTATGGCTACACCTTC. Its protein product is CASSMRQGTNYGYTF. The rearrangement uses TRBV19 and TRBJ1-2; the match to TRBD1 covers 8 bases. Losses at the gene ends were 3 bases for V and 0 bases for J; bases not matched to a gene: 3. The CDR3 length is 15 residues. Germline CDR1 is LNHDA and CDR2 is SQIVND (reference sequence).

This clone was seen a handful of times. This chain connects TRBV11-2 to TRBJ2-1; D remains ambiguous. The CDR3 length is 11 residues. Germline loops: CDR1 SGHAT, CDR2 FQNNGV. Trimming shortened V by 5 bases and J by 9 bases, and 8 bases separated the two germline ends. The CDR3 loop is CASSTRPEQFF. The CDR3 nucleotides are TGTGCCAGCAGCACCCGACCTGAGCAGTTCTTC.

This clone has more than one count but fewer than ten. This chain joins TRBV9 and TRBJ1-2; D gene uncertain. The CDR3 extends over 15 amino acids. The germline V gene has CDR1 SGDLS and CDR2 YYNGEE. The V and J ends lost 4 bases and 6 bases respectively, with 19 bases between them. CDR3 nucleotides: TGTGCCAGCAGCTCAAGCCCCCGGAAGATACATGGCTACACCTTC. This codes for CASSSSPRKIHGYTF. Full variable domain (rest looked up from reference TRBV9 and TRBJ1-2): DSGVTQTPKHLITATGQRVTLRCSPRSGDLSVYWYQQSLDQGLQFLIQYYNGEERAKGNILERFSAQQFPDLHSELNLSSLELGDSALYFCASSSSPRKIHGYTFGSGTRLTVV.

This chain joins TRBV10-3 and TRBJ2-3; D might be TRBD1 (5 bases). CDR1 is ENHRY, CDR2 SYGVKD, per germline. The CDR3 runs 14 residues. V was trimmed by 4 bases and J by 0 bases, leaving 8 bases between them. CDR3 loop: CAISGTTSTDTQYF. The DNA for the CDR3 is TGTGCCATCAGTGGGACAACGAGCACAGATACGCAGTATTTT.

This clone was seen more than once but under ten times. The J gene is TRBJ2-7, the V gene TRBV5-1; D remains unclear. The CDR3 consists of 12 residues. Deletions cut 5 bases from V and 4 bases from J, with 10 bases between. Germline V CDR1 and CDR2: SGHRS, YFSETQ. The CDR3 reads CASREEWYEQYF. CDR3 nucleotides: TGCGCCAGCAGAGAGGAGTGGTACGAGCAGTACTTC.

V gene TRBV27 combines with J gene TRBJ1-2, with 7 bases fitting TRBD1. The junction had 12 bases not matched to a gene; V was cut back by 7 bases and J by 10 bases. Per germline, CDR1 MNHEY and CDR2 SMNVEV (reference sequence). CDR3 size: 13 residues. This chain's CDR3 is CASTSGDRSFYTF. The CDR3 DNA is TGTGCCAGCACTTCGGGGGACAGATCCTTCTACACCTTC.

This clone was seen a few times. This chain uses TRBV7-2 with TRBJ1-1; 7 bases line up with TRBD1. There are 15 residues in the CDR3. Germline trimming cut 5 bases from V and 4 bases from J; bases unmatched to any gene: 10. Germline V CDR1 and CDR2: SGHTA, FQGNSA. CDR3 bases: TGTGCCAGCAGCCTACTCACAGGGGAGAGCACTGAAGCTTTCTTT. Translating gives CASSLLTGESTEAFF.

This clone was counted a few times. The chain is built from TRBV28 and TRBJ2-4; 7 bases are shared with TRBD1. The CDR3 is 18 residues long. V dropped 2 bases and J dropped 0; count of bases not matched to a gene: 10. The germline V gene has CDR1 MDHEN and CDR2 SYDVKM. CDR3 nucleotide sequence: TGTGCCAGCAGTTTAATGTGGCGAGACAGGGAAGCCAAAAACATTCAGTACTTC. This encodes CASSLMWRDREAKNIQYF. Together with reference TRBV28 and TRBJ2-4, the CDR3 gives the full variable domain: DVKVTQSSRYLVKRTGEKVFLECVQDMDHENMFWYRQDPGLGLRLIYFSYDVKMKEKGDIPEGYSVSREKKERFSLILESASTNQTSMYLCASSLMWRDREAKNIQYFGAGTRLSVL.